The rows below give T cell receptor beta chains drawn from one sample of a study of T-cell memory formation after mild COVID-19. MiXCR, applied by TCRdb to the 5' RACE reads, yields one record per CDR3 protein. This table holds under 300,000 distinct CDR3 sequences, 7% to 10% found once. The specimen was PBMCs or a T cell subset sorted from them (not recorded which). The receptor set was obtained from a man between 18 and 29 years old who had mild COVID-19 (a few samples of this study predate the infection). Cell type and time point are not known. Each CDR3 is given with its conserved first and last residue. A D gene is named only where the DNA matches it firmly. Size is stated for part of the rows, as once, few or many counts, or as a class when the clone is expanded.

CDR3,DNA,J,size,V,D
CASSQQTGVNTEAFF,TGCGCCAGCAGCCAACAAACAGGGGTGAACACTGAAGCTTTCTTT,TRBJ1-1,-,TRBV4-3,TRBD1
CASSPPFDTQYF,TGTGCCAGCAGCCCCCCTTTCGATACGCAGTATTTT,TRBJ2-3,few,TRBV12-3/TRBV12-4,-
CASNGRREDTQYF,TGTGCCAGCAACGGCAGGAGGGAAGATACGCAGTATTTT,TRBJ2-3,few,TRBV7-9,-
CASSLERGTLSSYEQYF,TGCGCCAGCAGCTTGGAACGGGGGACGTTAAGCTCCTACGAGCAGTACTTC,TRBJ2-7,many,TRBV5-1,-
CASSGTSFGYEQYF,TGTGCCAGCAGCGGGACTAGCTTTGGCTACGAGCAGTACTTC,TRBJ2-7,many,TRBV7-2,TRBD2
CASSPTGNTGELFF,TGTGCCAGTAGTCCCACAGGGAACACCGGGGAGCTGTTTTTT,TRBJ2-2,-,TRBV19,-
CASTTTENDEQFF,TGTGCCAGCACCACAACAGAGAACGATGAGCAGTTCTTC,TRBJ2-1,-,TRBV12-3/TRBV12-4,-
CASSWDGSYEQYF,TGTGCCAGCAGTTGGGACGGCTCCTACGAGCAGTACTTC,TRBJ2-7,-,TRBV7-9,-
CASSLGSGTTYF,TGTGCCAGCAGCTTAGGGTCCGGGACAACATACTTC,TRBJ2-7,-,TRBV11-2,-
CASSQPGPGDTQYF,TGCGCCAGCAGCCAACCGGGGCCTGGGGATACGCAGTATTTT,TRBJ2-3,few,TRBV4-3,-
CASSSLGYTDTQYF,TGTGCCAGCAGCTCGCTGGGGTACACAGATACGCAGTATTTT,TRBJ2-3,few,TRBV5-5,-
CASSLDGQLVKLFF,TGTGCCAGCAGCTTAGATGGCCAGCTGGTCAAACTGTTTTTT,TRBJ1-4,few,TRBV11-2,-
CASSGRHSLNTEAFF,TGTGCCAGCAGTGGGAGACACAGTCTGAACACTGAAGCTTTCTTT,TRBJ1-1,few,TRBV6-2/TRBV6-3,-
CASSLELAGANYNEQFF,TGTGCCAGCAGCTTAGAACTAGCGGGGGCCAACTACAATGAGCAGTTCTTC,TRBJ2-1,few,TRBV7-6,TRBD2
CASSPGHNEKLFF,TGTGCCAGCTCACCGGGACATAATGAAAAACTGTTTTTT,TRBJ1-4,-,TRBV18,-
CASSPPGTSGVLRIQYF,TGTGCCAGCTCACCACCTGGGACTAGCGGGGTACTCCGCATACAGTACTTC,TRBJ2-7,few,TRBV18,TRBD2
CASSLQAGGRKSNTGELFF,TGTGCCAGCAGCTTACAAGCCGGGGGCCGAAAATCGAACACCGGGGAGCTGTTTTTT,TRBJ2-2,-,TRBV11-2,-
CSAFPSGGASETQYF,TGCAGTGCTTTTCCTAGCGGGGGGGCCTCTGAGACCCAGTACTTC,TRBJ2-5,-,TRBV20-1,TRBD2
CASSLAVDRSGNTIYF,TGTGCCAGCAGCTTAGCGGTAGACAGATCTGGAAACACCATATATTTT,TRBJ1-3,-,TRBV7-6,-
CASSWVADEQYF,TGTGCCAGCAGCTGGGTAGCGGACGAGCAGTACTTC,TRBJ2-7,many,TRBV7-9,-
CASSPRRDFLTEAFF,TGTGCCAGTAGTCCACGCAGGGACTTCCTCACTGAAGCTTTCTTT,TRBJ1-1,-,TRBV19,-
CASPKLAANTGELFF,TGTGCCAGCCCCAAACTAGCGGCGAACACCGGGGAGCTGTTTTTT,TRBJ2-2,many,TRBV12-3/TRBV12-4,TRBD2
CASSVVPGTYGYTF,TGTGCCAGCAGCGTAGTACCGGGGACCTATGGCTACACCTTC,TRBJ1-2,few,TRBV9,-
CASRDGQGTYEQYF,TGCGCCAGCAGGGATGGACAGGGAACCTACGAGCAGTACTTC,TRBJ2-7,few,TRBV10-2,TRBD1
CASSGLEGGTEAFF,TGTGCCAGCTCAGGCCTTGAGGGAGGCACTGAAGCTTTCTTT,TRBJ1-1,few,TRBV18,-
CASSFRGANEQFF,TGTGCCAGCAGTTTTCGGGGGGCGAATGAGCAGTTCTTC,TRBJ2-1,-,TRBV27,-
CASSQGTVHSGANVLTF,TGTGCCAGCAGCCAAGGGACGGTGCACTCTGGGGCCAACGTCCTGACTTTC,TRBJ2-6,-,TRBV4-2,-
CASSPKAGNTDTQYF,TGTGCCAGCAGTCCTAAGGCGGGGAACACAGATACGCAGTATTTT,TRBJ2-3,-,TRBV11-2,-
CASSLAGTHLEAFF,TGCGCCAGCAGCTTGGCAGGGACGCACCTTGAAGCTTTCTTT,TRBJ1-1,many,TRBV5-1,-
CATSERTSYEQYF,TGTGCCACCAGTGAGAGGACTTCCTACGAGCAGTACTTC,TRBJ2-7,-,TRBV24-1,-
CASSLTPGSHGYTF,TGCGCCAGCAGCTTGACCCCTGGGAGCCATGGCTACACCTTC,TRBJ1-2,few,TRBV5-1,-
CSAREGTSGAGANVLTF,TGCAGTGCTAGAGAAGGGACTAGCGGGGCGGGGGCCAACGTCCTGACTTTC,TRBJ2-6,few,TRBV20-1,TRBD2
CASSEFPLAPNEQFF,TGTGCCAGCAGTGAATTCCCTCTAGCGCCCAATGAGCAGTTCTTC,TRBJ2-1,-,TRBV6-1,-
CAISENVEIGQPQHF,TGTGCCATCAGTGAGAATGTGGAGATTGGGCAGCCCCAGCATTTT,TRBJ1-5,-,TRBV10-3,-
CASSPQVRGTEAFF,TGTGCCAGCTCACCACAAGTTCGGGGAACTGAAGCTTTCTTT,TRBJ1-1,many,TRBV18,-
CSARGGRQGWETQYF,TGCAGTGCTAGAGGCGGTAGGCAGGGGTGGGAGACCCAGTACTTC,TRBJ2-5,-,TRBV20-1,-
CASSDGDTGELFF,TGCGCCAGCAGTGACGGGGACACCGGGGAGCTGTTTTTT,TRBJ2-2,many,TRBV10-1,-
CASSLTVTNEQFF,TGTGCCAGCAGTTTGACGGTTACGAATGAGCAGTTCTTC,TRBJ2-1,few,TRBV28,-
CASSPEGGAKNEQYF,TGTGCCAGCAGCCCAGAGGGGGGGGCGAAGAACGAGCAGTACTTC,TRBJ2-7,-,TRBV7-9,-
CASSLTSGFYTF,TGTGCCAGCAGCCTTACGTCCGGTTTCTACACCTTC,TRBJ1-2,few,TRBV3-1,-
CASSLWTGQNQPQHF,TGCGCCAGCAGCCTGTGGACAGGGCAGAATCAGCCCCAGCATTTT,TRBJ1-5,many,TRBV5-1,TRBD1
CASSPDRGRERVSHHEQFF,TGTGCCAGCAGCCCGGACAGGGGGCGCGAAAGGGTCTCACACCATGAGCAGTTCTTC,TRBJ2-1,few,TRBV21-1,-
CSATSSGGAGRQYF,TGCAGTGCTACTTCTAGCGGGGGGGCCGGTCGGCAGTACTTC,TRBJ2-7,-,TRBV20-1,TRBD2
CASSLAVGTGELFF,TGTGCCAGCAGCTTAGCTGTGGGAACCGGGGAGCTGTTTTTT,TRBJ2-2,-,TRBV7-2,-
CSVASGNQPQHF,TGCAGCGTAGCCTCTGGCAATCAGCCCCAGCATTTT,TRBJ1-5,few,TRBV29-1,-
CASSKDRGPEAFF,TGTGCCAGCAGCAAAGACAGGGGACCTGAAGCTTTCTTT,TRBJ1-1,few,TRBV5-6,TRBD1